This is a list of T cell receptor beta chains from one sample in a study of shared clonotypes between healthy human individuals. Profiling relied on immunoSEQ multiplex PCR, and the TCRdb table lists in-frame clones only, not all of them. Of about 1.1 million clones in the sample, 70% to 80% were seen once. Sequencing used memory CD4+ T cells from PBMCs. These receptors were taken from a man in his late teens or twenties in good health. Some clones in this sample may be carry-over from other donors' samples. The CDR3 runs from the conserved cysteine through the conserved F or W. Fields, in order: V gene, clone size, D gene, J gene, CDR3 DNA, CDR3 protein. The D gene is left open where the match is weak. Clone sizes are given selectively: once, few, many, or a class where the clone is expanded.

>TRBV2|.|TRBD2|TRBJ2-2
TGTGCCAGCAACCCGACTAGCGGGAACACCGGGGAGCTGTTTTTT
CASNPTSGNTGELFF
>TRBV5-1|.|.|TRBJ1-2
TGCGCCAGCAGCTTGGGGACTAACTATGGCTACACCTTC
CASSLGTNYGYTF
>TRBV6-5|many|.|TRBJ1-1
TGTGCCAGCAGTTACTCGTGGGATTCGGTGGCTGAAGCTTTCTTT
CASSYSWDSVAEAFF
>TRBV9|.|.|TRBJ2-2
TGTGCCAGCAGCGGACGTTTGGAAGGGCTAGCGCCTAACACCGGGGAGCTGTTTTTT
CASSGRLEGLAPNTGELFF
>TRBV7-9|.|.|TRBJ1-4
TGTGCCAGCAGCTTATTGGGGAGTGGTGAAAAACTGTTTTTT
CASSLLGSGEKLFF
>TRBV18|.|TRBD1|TRBJ1-5
TGTGCCAGCTCACCACCGCGGACAGGGGACGGACAGCCCCAGCATTTT
CASSPPRTGDGQPQHF
>TRBV7-2|.|.|TRBJ2-1
TGTGCCAGCAGCTTCCAGTTACAGGGCAATGAGCAGTTCTTC
CASSFQLQGNEQFF
>TRBV28|.|TRBD1|TRBJ1-2
TGTGCCAGCAGTTTATTATCAGGGGGCGGTTATGGCTACACCTTC
CASSLLSGGGYGYTF
>TRBV2|.|.|TRBJ1-3
TGTGCCAGCAGGCCGGGGCACTCTGGAAACACCATATATTTT
CASRPGHSGNTIYF
>TRBV6-1|.|.|TRBJ2-5
TGTGCCAGCGGCAAACCCCCTCTTGGGGAGACCCAGTACTTC
CASGKPPLGETQYF
>TRBV7-9|.|.|TRBJ1-1
TGTGCCAGCAGCAGCAGGGACACTGAAGCTTTCTTT
CASSSRDTEAFF
>TRBV15|.|TRBD1|TRBJ1-5
TGTGCCACCAGCAGAGATCGGGGACAGGGAGGTGATCAGCCCCAGCATTTT
CATSRDRGQGGDQPQHF
>TRBV6-5|.|.|TRBJ1-5
TGTGCCAGCAGCCCGAAGACTCCTAATCAGCCCCAGCATTTT
CASSPKTPNQPQHF
>TRBV5-1|.|TRBD1|TRBJ1-2
TGCGCCAGCAGCTGGGGACAGGGAAATAGTTATGGCTACACCTTC
CASSWGQGNSYGYTF
>TRBV18|.|TRBD1|TRBJ2-5
TGTGCCAGCTCATTCGGACACAGGGGGGTCGACGTGAAGACCCAGTACTTC
CASSFGHRGVDVKTQYF
>TRBV30|few|.|TRBJ1-4
TGTGCCTGGAGTTTAGGGGTGGGTGAAAAACTGTTTTTT
CAWSLGVGEKLFF
>TRBV6-5|.|.|TRBJ2-7
TGTGCCAGCAGTTACCGGCAGGGGTTCCACGAGCAGTACTTC
CASSYRQGFHEQYF
>TRBV10-3|.|.|TRBJ1-3
TGTGCCATCAGTGAGTCCTTATCTGGAAACACCATATATTTT
CAISESLSGNTIYF
>TRBV19|.|.|TRBJ1-1
TGTGCCAGTAGTAGAGGGAGGGACCTTTTCACTGAAGCTTTCTTT
CASSRGRDLFTEAFF
>TRBV28|.|TRBD2|TRBJ2-7
TGTGCCAGCAGTTTTGCAAGCGGGGCGTCCTACGAGCAGTACTTC
CASSFASGASYEQYF